One sample yielded the 18 T cell receptor beta chains listed below, sequenced in a study of vaccination effects on CD4 cells after COVID-19 (dated by TCRdb to between 2021 and 2024). No antigen has been assigned to these receptors. Receptor libraries were prepared by the immunoSEQ multiplex PCR assay. TCRdb holds this immuneACCESS table with in-frame rearrangements only. Some clones are missing; in checked studies, unresolved V genes explain under half, and the rest has no known cause. The sample contains about 20,000 clones, approximately 74% of them found a single time. The biggest ten clones account for around a sixth of the sample. In the ViraFEST assay, PBMC were stimulated with viral peptide pools, and TCR sequencing was then used to find antigen-specific CD4+ T cell clonotypes based on their expansion. After approximately 11 days of culture, CD4+ T cells were isolated with the EasySep CD4+ T cell isolation kit. Convalescent patients had PCR-confirmed SARS-CoV-2 infection between March and December 2020, before Alpha, Beta and Delta variants emerged in the United States.

The material was CD4+ T cells from PBMCs cultured with SARS-CoV-2 spike peptides, obtained before COVID-19 vaccination. The sample's cell subset or site label, decoded: SARS-CoV-2 spike overlapping peptide pool stimulation. The receptors were sampled from a human donor who had a prior SARS-CoV-2 infection.

This chain uses TRBV3-1 (or the pseudogene TRBV3-2) with TRBJ2-6; D not resolved. V lost 6 bases and J 1 base, leaving 13 bases between the germline ends. The CDR3 loop spans 16 amino acids. Per germline, CDR1 LGHDT and CDR2 YNNKEL (reference sequence). CDR3 protein: CASSPDGDSGANVLTF. CDR3 coding DNA: TGTGCCAGCAGTCCGGACGGCGATTCTGGGGCCAACGTCCTGACTTTC.

This clone was counted once. The V gene is TRBV7-9, the J gene TRBJ1-2; the match to TRBD1 covers 8 bases. Trimming removed 4 bases from V and 0 bases from J; junction bases left unmatched: 4. The germline gives CDR1 SEHNR, CDR2 FQNEAQ (reference sequence). The CDR3 length is 15 residues. DNA for the CDR3: TGTGCCAGCAGCTCAGACAGGGGAGCTAACTATGGCTACACCTTC. This gives the protein CASSSDRGANYGYTF.

This rearrangement joins TRBV10-3 to TRBJ2-3; perhaps TRBD2 as D (6 bases). The V gene lost 6 bases and the J gene lost 0 bases, with 10 bases spanning the gap. This CDR3 contains 14 residues. Germline CDR1 ENHRY, CDR2 SYGVKD. The DNA of the CDR3 is TGTGCCATCAGCCCGGGACTCAGCACAGATACGCAGTATTTT. The encoded protein is CAISPGLSTDTQYF.

This sequence joins TRBV29-1 and TRBJ2-5; TRBD2 is a possible D gene (7 bases). CDR3 size: 15 residues. Germline CDR1 SQVTM, CDR2 ANQGSEA. Trimming pared 3 bases from V and 4 bases from J, leaving 18 bases between. The CDR3, as DNA: TGCAGCGTTGAGACCACCCGGGGGGCCCGAGAGACCCAGTACTTC. This gives the protein CSVETTRGARETQYF.

In DNA, the CDR3 is TGTGCCAGCAGCCGAATGGACAGGGGCTACGAGCAGTACTTC. Residues: CASSRMDRGYEQYF. V usage is TRBV7-8 and J usage is TRBJ2-7, with 9 bases fitting TRBD1. The CDR3 has 14 residues. Trimming took 5 bases from V and 3 from J; bases not matched to a gene: 5. Germline values: CDR1 SGHVS, CDR2 FQNEAQ.

The chain links TRBV15 to TRBJ2-7, with D possibly being TRBD2 (5 bases). This CDR3 has 12 residues. Germline values: CDR1 LNHNV, CDR2 YYDKDF (reference sequence). V lost 0 bases, J lost 9 bases, and 9 bases lay in between. The CDR3 DNA reads TGTGCCACCAGCAGAGAGGGAGTTCCGCAGTACTTC. Its protein product is CATSREGVPQYF.

The CDR3 here is CASSFSRANTYEQYF. Written as DNA, the CDR3 is TGTGCCAGCAGCTTTTCCCGGGCCAATACCTACGAGCAGTACTTC. The rearrangement joins TRBV5-8 to TRBJ2-7; D gene uncertain. V was trimmed by 2 bases and J by 2 bases, leaving 14 bases between them. This CDR3 has 15 residues. Per the germline V gene, CDR1 is SGHTS and CDR2 is YDEGEE.

V usage is TRBV9 and J usage is TRBJ1-4; D is unresolved. The CDR3 has 14 residues. Germline values: CDR1 SGDLS, CDR2 YYNGEE. V lost 3 bases to trimming and J lost 5 bases, with 11 bases between them. The CDR3 DNA sequence: TGTGCCAGCAGCGCCTCCGGGTCGAATGAAAAACTGTTTTTT. Its protein product is CASSASGSNEKLFF. Using reference TRBV9 and TRBJ1-4 for the parts outside the CDR3, the full variable domain is DSGVTQTPKHLITATGQRVTLRCSPRSGDLSVYWYQQSLDQGLQFLIQYYNGEERAKGNILERFSAQQFPDLHSELNLSSLELGDSALYFCASSASGSNEKLFFGSGTQLSVL.

This chain uses TRBV11-2 with TRBJ2-1, with TRBD2 matching over 7 bases. This CDR3 has 15 residues. CDR1 and CDR2 from the germline V gene are SGHAT and FQNNGV. Unmatched junction bases numbered 11, after V lost 4 bases and J lost 8 bases. The CDR3: CASSSRRGGKDEQFF. The CDR3 coding sequence is TGTGCCAGCAGCTCGAGGAGGGGAGGGAAGGATGAGCAGTTCTTC.

This chain links TRBV7-2 with TRBJ1-2; the match to TRBD1 covers 12 bases. The CDR3 runs to 16 residues. J lost 8 bases, V lost 5 bases, and 12 bases had no gene match. Germline V gene data show CDR1 as SGHTA and CDR2 as FQGNSA. CDR3 sequence (DNA): TGTGCCAGCAGCCCCAACCCGGGACAGGGGGCGCGAGGCTACACCTTC. Protein sequence: CASSPNPGQGARGYTF. Looking up the rest from reference TRBV7-2 and TRBJ1-2 gives the full variable domain: GAGVSQSPSNKVTEKGKDVELRCDPISGHTALYWYRQSLGQGLEFLIYFQGNSAPDKSGLPSDRFSAERTGGSVSTLTIQRTQQEDSAVYLCASSPNPGQGARGYTFGSGTRLTVV.

CDR3 DNA sequence: TGTGCCAGCAGTTACTGGGGCGAGTATGGCTACACCTTC. This gives the protein CASSYWGEYGYTF. V gene TRBV6-5 combines with J gene TRBJ1-2; weak D call: TRBD1 (5 bases). CDR1 and CDR2 (germline): MNHEY, SVGAGI. The germline V and J ends were trimmed by 1 base and 5 bases, with 8 bases remaining between them. There are 13 residues in the CDR3.

The rearrangement joins TRBV19 to TRBJ1-2, with TRBD1 matching 7 bases. The CDR3 totals 15 residues. V trimming: 2 bases; J trimming: 6 bases; junction bases outside the gene matches: 9. Germline-derived CDR1 and CDR2 are LNHDA and SQIVND (reference sequence). CDR3 DNA sequence: TGTGCCAGTAGTATAAGGGGACAGCAAGTCAATGGCTACACCTTC. It yields the protein CASSIRGQQVNGYTF.

The rearrangement uses TRBV12-5 and TRBJ2-5; possibly TRBD2 for D (6 bases). Germline V CDR1 and CDR2: LGHNT, FRNRAP. CDR3 length: 17 residues. Between the trimmed V and J ends, which lost 0 bases and 2 bases, there was a span of 16 bases. The CDR3 DNA reads TGTGCTAGTGGTTTGGTATTCTCTCGGGGGTGGCAAGAGACCCAGTACTTC. Its translation is CASGLVFSRGWQETQYF.

This clone was observed a single time. The J gene is TRBJ2-7, the V gene TRBV11-2; 11 bases are a match to TRBD1. CDR1 is SGHAT, CDR2 FQNNGV, per germline. The CDR3 contains 16 residues. The J segment lost 5 bases and the V segment lost 4 bases, leaving 10 bases of the junction unmatched. CDR3 nucleotides: TGTGCCAGCAGCTGGACAGGGGGCTCTTCGGCAGACGAGCAGTACTTC. Amino acid sequence: CASSWTGGSSADEQYF. The entire variable domain, with the rest obtained from reference TRBV11-2 and TRBJ2-7, is as follows: EAGVAQSPRYKIIEKRQSVAFWCNPISGHATLYWYQQILGQGPKLLIQFQNNGVVDDSQLPKDRFSAERLKGVDSTLKIQPAKLEDSAVYLCASSWTGGSSADEQYFGPGTRLTVT.

The chain carries TRBV30 and TRBJ1-1; D not certain. Germline V gives CDR1 GTSNPN, CDR2 SVGIG (reference sequence). The CDR3 runs to 12 residues. V lost 1 base and J lost 5, with 8 bases in between. CDR3 sequence (DNA): TGTGCCTGGAGTGAACGGCATACTGAAGCTTTCTTT. Amino acids: CAWSERHTEAFF.

In this sample, this clone turned up a few times. The chain recombines TRBV3-1 (or the pseudogene TRBV3-2) with TRBJ2-1; 13 bases fit TRBD2. The CDR3 is 15 residues long. CDR1 is LGHDT, CDR2 YNNKEL, per germline (reference sequence). V lost 4 bases to trimming and J lost 5 bases; unmatched junction nucleotides: 2. The CDR3 DNA reads TGTGCCAGCAGCCGGGGACTAGCGGGAAACAATGAGCAGTTCTTC. This encodes CASSRGLAGNNEQFF.

This sequence joins TRBV19 and TRBJ1-5, with TRBD1 as a possible D gene (6 bases). The CDR3 loop spans 15 amino acids. V lost 7 bases and J lost 1, with 14 bases in between. Germline CDR1 and CDR2: LNHDA and SQIVND (reference sequence). The CDR3 DNA sequence: TGTGCCAGTATGTTCCCAGGGGTCAGCAATCAGCCCCAGCATTTT. Protein sequence: CASMFPGVSNQPQHF.

This rearrangement joins TRBV5-1 to TRBJ2-4; weak D call: TRBD2 (5 bases). Germline CDR1 reads SGHRS; CDR2 reads YFSETQ. V lost 4 bases to trimming and J lost 0 bases, with 17 bases between them. The length of the CDR3 is 17 residues. The CDR3 DNA reads TGCGCCAGCAGCCGAGGGTTTGGGGAACTAGCCAAAAACATTCAGTACTTC. Its translation: CASSRGFGELAKNIQYF.